The sequence of this TCR beta chain was determined in a study of early T cells in non-severe SARS-CoV-2 infection. Study outcomes and limitations: Comparison of clonotypes with VDJdb favored anti-spike CD8 responses while missing private and CD4 specificities.

Individual cDNA molecules were tagged with unique molecular identifiers, the study reported. TCRdb reprocessed the 5' RACE reads with MiXCR, giving one entry per CDR3 protein. The sample lists tens of thousands of distinct CDR3 sequences; 10% to 15% were seen once. This clonotype was seen a handful of times. Its antigen is not known. This CDR3 is 14 amino acids long. V was shortened by 6 bases and J by 6 bases, with 18 bases between the two germline ends. Germline loops: CDR1 MNHNS, CDR2 SASEGT. The sequenced material came from whole blood. This clonotype originated in an adult who was a healthcare worker with PCR-confirmed SARS-CoV-2 infection or an uninfected control (not recorded which). The chain uses TRBV6-1 and TRBJ2-7; the D gene is possibly TRBD1 (5 bases). The CDR3 loop is CASRETGRFGEQYF. The DNA of the CDR3 is TGTGCCAGCAGGGAAACAGGCCGCTTCGGCGAGCAGTACTTC.